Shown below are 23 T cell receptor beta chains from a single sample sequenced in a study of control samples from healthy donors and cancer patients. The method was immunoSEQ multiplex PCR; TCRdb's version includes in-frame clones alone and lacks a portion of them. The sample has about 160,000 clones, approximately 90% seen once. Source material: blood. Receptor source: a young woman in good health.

CDR3 sequence: CASSPGNGTGFYEQYF. DNA for the CDR3: TGTGCCAGCAGCCCCGGAAACGGGACAGGGTTCTACGAGCAGTACTTC. The chain carries TRBV6-2 or TRBV6-3 and TRBJ2-7, with TRBD1 matching 9 bases. V lost 6 bases to trimming and J lost 3 bases; unmatched junction nucleotides: 12. Per the germline V gene, CDR1 is MNHEY and CDR2 is SVGEGT. CDR3 length: 16 residues.

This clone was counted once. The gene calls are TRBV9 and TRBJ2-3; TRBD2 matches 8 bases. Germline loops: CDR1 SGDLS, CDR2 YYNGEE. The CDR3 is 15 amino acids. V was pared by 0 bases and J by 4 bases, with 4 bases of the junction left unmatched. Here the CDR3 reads CASSVAAGGADTQYF. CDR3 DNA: TGTGCCAGCAGCGTAGCGGCGGGAGGCGCAGATACGCAGTATTTT.

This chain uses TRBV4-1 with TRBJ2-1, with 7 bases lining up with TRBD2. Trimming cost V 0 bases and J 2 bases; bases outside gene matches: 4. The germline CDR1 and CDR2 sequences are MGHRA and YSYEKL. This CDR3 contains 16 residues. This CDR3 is CASSQDLTSTYNEQFF. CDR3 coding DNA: TGCGCCAGCAGCCAAGATCTGACTAGCACCTACAATGAGCAGTTCTTC.

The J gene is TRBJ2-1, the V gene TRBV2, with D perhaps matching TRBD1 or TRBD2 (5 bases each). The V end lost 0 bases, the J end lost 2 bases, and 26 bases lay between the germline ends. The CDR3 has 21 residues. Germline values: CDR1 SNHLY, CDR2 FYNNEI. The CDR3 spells CASSEAEPGPRSSFAYNEQFF. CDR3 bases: TGTGCCAGCAGTGAAGCGGAACCGGGACCAAGGTCCTCCTTTGCCTACAATGAGCAGTTCTTC. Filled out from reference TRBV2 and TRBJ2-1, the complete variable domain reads EPEVTQTPSHQVTQMGQEVILRCVPISNHLYFYWYRQILGQKVEFLVSFYNNEISEKSEIFDDQFSVERPDGSNFTLKIRSTKLEDSAMYFCASSEAEPGPRSSFAYNEQFFGPGTRLTVL.

The CDR3 loop reads CASNSAPFNEQFF. Here the CDR3 DNA reads TGTGCCAGCAACTCAGCCCCGTTCAATGAGCAGTTCTTC. This chain links TRBV5-4 with TRBJ2-1; D unclear. CDR1 is SGHNT and CDR2 is YYREEE in the germline V gene (reference sequence). V was trimmed by 6 bases and J by 6 bases, leaving 13 bases between them. The CDR3 contains 13 residues.

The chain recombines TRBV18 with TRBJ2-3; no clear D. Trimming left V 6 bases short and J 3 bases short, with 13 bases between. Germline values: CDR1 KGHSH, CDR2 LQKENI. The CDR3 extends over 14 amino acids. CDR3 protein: CASSMARLTDTQYF. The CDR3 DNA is TGTGCCAGCTCTATGGCCCGGCTGACAGATACGCAGTATTTT.

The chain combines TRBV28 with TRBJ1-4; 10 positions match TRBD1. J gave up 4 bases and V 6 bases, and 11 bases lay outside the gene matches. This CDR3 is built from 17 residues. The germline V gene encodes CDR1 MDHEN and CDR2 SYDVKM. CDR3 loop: CASRVGQGPVFNEKLFF. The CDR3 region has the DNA TGTGCCAGCAGAGTGGGACAGGGGCCGGTTTTTAATGAAAAACTGTTTTTT.

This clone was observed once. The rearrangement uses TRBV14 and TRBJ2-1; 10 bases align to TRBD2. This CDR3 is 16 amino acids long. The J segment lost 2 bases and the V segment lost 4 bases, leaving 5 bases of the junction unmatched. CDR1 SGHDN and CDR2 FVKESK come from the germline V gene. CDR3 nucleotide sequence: TGTGCCAGCAGCCCCCTAGCGGGAGCCCCCTACAATGAGCAGTTCTTC. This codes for CASSPLAGAPYNEQFF.

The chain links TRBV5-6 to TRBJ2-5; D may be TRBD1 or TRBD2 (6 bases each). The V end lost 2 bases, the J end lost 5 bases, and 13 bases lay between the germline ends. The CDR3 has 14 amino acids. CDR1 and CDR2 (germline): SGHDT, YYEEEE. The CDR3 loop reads CASSFGGGIETQYF. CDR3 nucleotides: TGTGCCAGCAGCTTCGGGGGCGGTATTGAGACCCAGTACTTC.

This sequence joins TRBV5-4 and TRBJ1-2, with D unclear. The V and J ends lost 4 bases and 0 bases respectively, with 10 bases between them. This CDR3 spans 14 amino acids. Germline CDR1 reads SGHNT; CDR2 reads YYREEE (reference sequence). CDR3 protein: CASSKQGANYGYTF. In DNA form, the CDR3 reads TGTGCCAGCAGCAAACAAGGAGCTAACTATGGCTACACCTTC.

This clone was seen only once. CDR3 coding DNA: TGTGCCAGCAGTTTATGGCTAGCGGGAGACAAACCCACAGATACGCAGTATTTT. It yields the protein CASSLWLAGDKPTDTQYF. The J gene is TRBJ2-3, the V gene TRBV27; 10 bases align to TRBD2. Germline-derived CDR1 and CDR2 are MNHEY and SMNVEV (reference sequence). The CDR3 spans 18 residues. Losses at the gene ends were 1 base for V and 2 bases for J; bases not matched to a gene: 9.

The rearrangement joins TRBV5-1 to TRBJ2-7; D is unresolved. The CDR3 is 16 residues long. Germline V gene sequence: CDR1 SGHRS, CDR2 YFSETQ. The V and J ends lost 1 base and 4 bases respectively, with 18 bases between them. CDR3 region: CASSLSPGSSTYEQYF. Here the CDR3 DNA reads TGCGCCAGCAGCTTGTCCCCCGGTTCCAGTACGTACGAGCAGTACTTC.

CDR3: CASSQEWTLRGEQYF. DNA of the CDR3: TGTGCCAGCAGCCAAGAGTGGACTCTCCGGGGGGAGCAGTACTTC. The rearrangement uses TRBV14 and TRBJ2-7, with a tentative D call TRBD2 (6 bases). Trimming pared 0 bases from V and 7 bases from J, leaving 16 bases between. This CDR3 has 15 amino acids. Per the germline V gene, CDR1 is SGHDN and CDR2 is FVKESK. The variable domain in full, with the rest retrieved from reference TRBV14 and TRBJ2-7, is EAGVTQFPSHSVIEKGQTVTLRCDPISGHDNLYWYRRVMGKEIKFLLHFVKESKQDESGMPNNRFLAERTGGTYSTLKVQPAELEDSGVYFCASSQEWTLRGEQYFGPGTRLTVT.

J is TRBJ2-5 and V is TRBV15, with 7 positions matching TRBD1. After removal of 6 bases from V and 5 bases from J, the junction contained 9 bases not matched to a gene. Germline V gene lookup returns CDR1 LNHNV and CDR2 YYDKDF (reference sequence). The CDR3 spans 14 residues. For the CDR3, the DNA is TGTGCCACCAGTACGCGGGTACAGGGGGAGACCCAGTACTTC. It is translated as CATSTRVQGETQYF.

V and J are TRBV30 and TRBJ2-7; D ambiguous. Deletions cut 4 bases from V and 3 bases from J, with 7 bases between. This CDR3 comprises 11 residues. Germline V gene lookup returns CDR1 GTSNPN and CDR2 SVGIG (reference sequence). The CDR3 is CAWNFNYEQYF. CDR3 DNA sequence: TGTGCCTGGAACTTCAACTACGAGCAGTACTTC.

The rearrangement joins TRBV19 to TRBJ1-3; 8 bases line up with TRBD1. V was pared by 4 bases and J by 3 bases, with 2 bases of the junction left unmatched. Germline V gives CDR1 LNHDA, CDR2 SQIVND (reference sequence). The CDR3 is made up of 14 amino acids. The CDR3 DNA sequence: TGTGCCAGTAGTAAAGACAGGGGTGGAAACACCATATATTTT. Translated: CASSKDRGGNTIYF.

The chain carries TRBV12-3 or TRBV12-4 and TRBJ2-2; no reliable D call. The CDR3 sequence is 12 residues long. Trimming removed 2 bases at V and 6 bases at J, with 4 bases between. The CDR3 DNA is TGTGCCAGCAGTTTAATGTCCGGGGAGCTGTTTTTT. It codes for CASSLMSGELFF.

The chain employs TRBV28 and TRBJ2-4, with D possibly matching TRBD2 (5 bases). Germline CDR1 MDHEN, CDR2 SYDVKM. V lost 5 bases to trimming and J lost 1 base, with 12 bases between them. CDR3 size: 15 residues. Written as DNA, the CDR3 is TGTGCCAGCAGTAAACCTGGGGAGGCCAAAAACATTCAGTACTTC. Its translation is CASSKPGEAKNIQYF.

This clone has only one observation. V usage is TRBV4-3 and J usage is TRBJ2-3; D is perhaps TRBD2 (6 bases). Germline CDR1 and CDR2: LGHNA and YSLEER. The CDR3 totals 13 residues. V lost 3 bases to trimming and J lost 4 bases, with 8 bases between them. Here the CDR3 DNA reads TGCGCCAGCAGCCACGGGGGAGCAGATACGCAGTATTTT. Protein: CASSHGGADTQYF.

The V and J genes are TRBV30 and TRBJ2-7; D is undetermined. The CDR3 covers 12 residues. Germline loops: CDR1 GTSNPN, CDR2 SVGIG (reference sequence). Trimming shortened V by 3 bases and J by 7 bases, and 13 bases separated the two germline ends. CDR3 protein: CAWSRGRLEQYF. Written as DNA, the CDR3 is TGTGCCTGGAGCCGTGGCAGGCTAGAGCAGTACTTC.

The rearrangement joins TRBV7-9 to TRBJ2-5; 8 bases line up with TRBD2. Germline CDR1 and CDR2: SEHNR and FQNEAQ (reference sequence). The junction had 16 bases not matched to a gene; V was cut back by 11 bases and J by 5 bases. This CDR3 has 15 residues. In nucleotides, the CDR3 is TGTGCCCCACCCCTAGCCGGGAGGGCCGACGAGACCCAGTACTTC. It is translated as CAPPLAGRADETQYF.

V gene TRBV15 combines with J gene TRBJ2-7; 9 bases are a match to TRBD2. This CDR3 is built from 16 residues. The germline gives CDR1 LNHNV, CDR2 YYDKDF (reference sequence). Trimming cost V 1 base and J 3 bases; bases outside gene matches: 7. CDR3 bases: TGTGCCACCAGCAGAGGTCTAGCGGGATCGATCTACGAGCAGTACTTC. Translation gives CATSRGLAGSIYEQYF.

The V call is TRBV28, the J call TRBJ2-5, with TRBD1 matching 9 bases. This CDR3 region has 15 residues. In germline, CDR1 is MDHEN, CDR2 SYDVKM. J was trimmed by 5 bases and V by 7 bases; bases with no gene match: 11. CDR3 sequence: CASTPRDRALETQYF. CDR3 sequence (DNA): TGTGCCAGCACTCCCCGGGACAGGGCTCTCGAGACCCAGTACTTC.